This entry lists 27 T cell receptor beta chains sequenced from one sample in a study of T cells in Graves' hyperthyroidism and ophthalmopathy. The TCR beta CDR3 regions underwent amplification using RNA transcripts as the source. A set of HTBI primers served as the primers for a first-round RT-PCR of the TCR CDR3. TCRdb re-called the multiplex PCR reads through MiXCR, storing one row per CDR3 protein. The table has a few hundred thousand distinct CDR3 sequences, 15% to 20% seen once. The material sequenced was blood. These TCRs come from a young woman with Graves' ophthalmopathy.

The chain uses TRBV4-3 and TRBJ2-3; possibly TRBD2 for D (7 bases). Between the trimmed V and J ends, which lost 2 bases and 5 bases, there was a span of 14 bases. The CDR3 covers 15 residues. Germline CDR1 is LGHNA and CDR2 is YSLEER. CDR3 amino acids: CASSQFMGGGDTQYF. The CDR3 coding sequence is TGCGCCAGCAGCCAATTCATGGGAGGGGGAGATACGCAGTATTTT.

This clonotype was counted only a few times. This chain uses TRBV28 with TRBJ1-2; 8 bases line up with TRBD1. The CDR3 is made up of 12 amino acids. The ends lost 5 bases at V and 8 bases at J; junction bases unmatched: 4. Germline assignment: CDR1 MDHEN and CDR2 SYDVKM. Written as DNA, the CDR3 is TGTGCCAGCAGTCAGGACAGGGAGGGCTACACCTTC. Its protein is CASSQDREGYTF.

Many counts were recorded for this clonotype. The chain uses TRBV6-1 and TRBJ2-7; TRBD1 aligns across 9 bases. This CDR3 spans 12 amino acids. Losses at the gene ends were 8 bases for V and 3 bases for J; bases not matched to a gene: 2. The germline V gene encodes CDR1 MNHNS and CDR2 SASEGT. CDR3 amino acids: CASRQGGYEQYF. CDR3 DNA sequence: TGTGCCAGCCGACAGGGGGGCTACGAGCAGTACTTC.

There are many counts of this clonotype. The rearrangement uses TRBV20-1 and TRBJ2-1; 7 bases map to TRBD2. CDR1 is DFQATT, CDR2 SNEGSKA, per germline (reference sequence). V trimming: 5 bases; J trimming: 0 bases; junction bases outside the gene matches: 10. The CDR3 has 16 residues. CDR3 sequence reads: CSAHTPSGSSYNEQFF. The DNA of the CDR3 is TGCAGTGCTCATACCCCTAGCGGTTCCTCCTACAATGAGCAGTTCTTC.

V and J are TRBV5-1 and TRBJ2-1, with 8 bases lining up with TRBD2. V lost 4 bases, J lost 9 bases, and 6 bases stayed unmatched. This CDR3 comprises 13 residues. Per germline, CDR1 SGHRS and CDR2 YFSETQ. The CDR3: CASSGGLAGEQFF. CDR3 bases: TGCGCCAGCAGCGGAGGACTAGCCGGTGAGCAGTTCTTC.

V usage is TRBV7-9 and J usage is TRBJ2-1, with a weak D call TRBD1 (6 bases). Germline lookup yields CDR1 SEHNR and CDR2 FQNEAQ (reference sequence). V gave up 2 bases and J gave up 12 bases, with 23 bases separating them. This CDR3 contains 16 residues. The CDR3 DNA follows: TGTGCCAGCAGCTTAACTACAACCCCCCCCTCACAGGGGCAGTTCTTC. Translating it yields CASSLTTTPPSQGQFF.

At least ten counts were recorded for this clonotype. The V gene is TRBV4-1, the J gene TRBJ2-2, with unresolved D. V gave up 0 bases and J gave up 4 bases, with 6 bases separating them. Germline CDR1 and CDR2: MGHRA and YSYEKL. The CDR3 extends over 14 amino acids. The CDR3 DNA reads TGCGCCAGCAGCCAAGATGTGACCACCGGGGAGCTGTTTTTT. Translated, it gives CASSQDVTTGELFF.

This clonotype showed up many times. This chain uses TRBV28 with TRBJ1-1; D is unresolved. V was pared by 5 bases and J by 4 bases, with 8 bases between. Germline V gives CDR1 MDHEN, CDR2 SYDVKM. The CDR3 runs to 12 residues. The CDR3 DNA reads as TGTGCCAGCAGTATCCTGGGCACTGAAGCTTTCTTT. As protein: CASSILGTEAFF.

There are many counts of this clonotype. A junction end diverges from the germline sequence, so it may reflect a read error. The chain recombines TRBV5-1 with TRBJ2-7, with no clear D. CDR3 length: 11 residues. The germline V gene has CDR1 SGHRS and CDR2 YFSETQ. CDR3 in amino acids: CASSLGYEQYF. CDR3 in DNA: TGTGCCAGCAGCTTAGGCTACGAGCAGTACTTC.

The chain links TRBV27 to TRBJ2-7; TRBD2 might be the D (6 bases). This CDR3 spans 14 amino acids. Trimming took 4 bases from V and 5 from J, leaving 15 bases between them. Germline V lookup: CDR1 MNHEY, CDR2 SMNVEV (reference sequence). CDR3 in amino acids: CASSSDYMIDEQYF. The DNA of the CDR3 is TGTGCCAGCAGTTCGGACTACATGATCGACGAGCAGTACTTC.

The chain uses TRBV13 and TRBJ2-2, with D unresolved. V lost 0 bases and J lost 3, with 14 bases in between. The CDR3 has 17 residues. The V gene's germline CDR1 is PRHDT and CDR2 FYEKMQ (reference sequence). Here the CDR3 reads CASSLGLTPGHTGELFF. The CDR3 DNA is TGTGCCAGCAGCTTAGGCCTAACACCCGGCCACACCGGGGAGCTGTTTTTT.

In the case of this clonotype: Relative to the germline gene, one junction end is altered; a read error may explain this. The chain employs TRBV7-2 and TRBJ2-7; the D gene is possibly TRBD2 (5 bases). The V gene's germline CDR1 is SGHTA and CDR2 FQGNSA. This CDR3 region has 15 residues. In DNA form, the CDR3 reads TGTGCCGGCAGCTTAGCGCTTGGGTCCTCCTACGAGCAGTACTTC. This encodes CAGSLALGSSYEQYF.

This clonotype was seen a handful of times. The chain employs TRBV5-1 and TRBJ2-5; D not resolved. V was shortened by 0 bases and J by 5 bases, with 5 bases between the two germline ends. This CDR3 spans 12 amino acids. Germline V gene lookup returns CDR1 SGHRS and CDR2 YFSETQ. CDR3 region: CASSLAFETQYF. In nucleotides, the CDR3 is TGCGCCAGCAGCTTGGCCTTTGAGACCCAGTACTTC.

In this sample, this clonotype turned up a few times. The chain is built from TRBV18 and TRBJ1-5; no reliable D call. This CDR3 spans 14 amino acids. Germline loops: CDR1 KGHSH, CDR2 LQKENI. V was trimmed by 3 bases and J by 10 bases, leaving 16 bases between them. CDR3 loop: CASSPAEGSGPQHF. DNA of the CDR3: TGTGCCAGCTCACCGGCTGAAGGGTCTGGCCCCCAGCATTTT.

V is TRBV7-2 and J is TRBJ2-7; D unclear. Trimming took 5 bases from V and 2 from J, leaving 13 bases between them. The CDR3 sequence is 14 residues long. CDR1 and CDR2 (germline): SGHTA, FQGNSA. The CDR3 loop reads CASSRSGLTYEQYF. The CDR3 nucleotides read TGTGCCAGCAGCCGATCGGGCTTAACCTACGAGCAGTACTTC.

This clonotype was observed at least ten times. The chain joins TRBV7-2 to TRBJ2-3; 9 nucleotides match TRBD2. Unmatched junction bases numbered 14, after V lost 1 base and J lost 6 bases. The CDR3 has 18 residues. CDR1 is SGHTA, CDR2 FQGNSA, per germline. The chain's CDR3 is CASSLGRASGTRRDTQYF. The DNA of the CDR3 is TGTGCCAGCAGCTTAGGCCGGGCTAGCGGGACGCGAAGGGATACGCAGTATTTT.

The sample holds many counts of this clonotype. V gene TRBV5-1 combines with J gene TRBJ2-2; unclear D gene. Per germline, CDR1 SGHRS and CDR2 YFSETQ. The CDR3 spans 14 residues. V gave up 0 bases and J gave up 0 bases, with 3 bases separating them. CDR3 in DNA: TGCGCCAGCAGCTTGGACCCGAACACCGGGGAGCTGTTTTTT. It codes for CASSLDPNTGELFF.

The genes are TRBV28 and TRBJ2-3; D uncertain. This CDR3 contains 16 residues. Germline V gene lookup returns CDR1 MDHEN and CDR2 SYDVKM. V lost 6 bases and J lost 2, with 18 bases in between. CDR3 in amino acids: CASSPLTEQYTDTQYF. The CDR3 DNA sequence: TGTGCCAGCAGCCCCCTAACCGAGCAGTACACAGATACGCAGTATTTT.

This clonotype was detected many times. This chain uses TRBV30 with TRBJ1-5; D is possibly TRBD1 (5 bases). The CDR3 runs 13 residues. Trimming took 2 bases from V and 2 from J, leaving 7 bases between them. Germline V gene sequence: CDR1 GTSNPN, CDR2 SVGIG (reference sequence). The CDR3 nucleotides read TGTGCCTGGAGTCAAGGGGGCAATCAGCCCCAGCATTTT. Translated: CAWSQGGNQPQHF.

This clonotype was observed many times. The chain is built from TRBV20-1 and TRBJ2-1; 7 nucleotides agree with TRBD2. Germline CDR1 DFQATT, CDR2 SNEGSKA (reference sequence). The CDR3 has 15 amino acids. Unmatched junction bases numbered 7, after V lost 1 base and J lost 4 bases. CDR3 sequence: CSARGLASGYNEQFF. The CDR3 DNA sequence: TGCAGTGCTAGAGGGCTGGCTAGCGGTTACAATGAGCAGTTCTTC.

V gene TRBV4-1 combines with J gene TRBJ2-1; possibly TRBD1 for D (5 bases). The germline V gene encodes CDR1 MGHRA and CDR2 YSYEKL. The CDR3 loop spans 17 amino acids. V was shortened by 0 bases and J by 0 bases, with 12 bases between the two germline ends. The CDR3 nucleotides are TGCGCCAGCAGCCAAGATCAGACAGCAAGCTCCTACAATGAGCAGTTCTTC. Translated: CASSQDQTASSYNEQFF.

This clonotype has only a few counts. Possible read error: a much larger clone is one base away. The rearrangement joins TRBV20-1 to TRBJ1-1; D may be TRBD1 (6 bases). The CDR3 length is 12 residues. Germline V gene data show CDR1 as DFQATT and CDR2 as SNEGSKA (reference sequence). The CDR3 is CSAGDMNTEASF. DNA of the CDR3: TGCAGCGCAGGGGATATGAACACTGAAGCTTCCTTT.

Comment on this clonotype: It may be a read error: a sequence one base away is much more abundant. The chain couples TRBV6-2 or TRBV6-3 to TRBJ2-7; TRBD2 matches 14 bases. Per the germline V gene, CDR1 is MNHEY and CDR2 is SVGEGT. The CDR3 has 17 residues. DNA for the CDR3: TGTGCCAGCAGCGCGCTGCCAGGGACTAGCGGGAGCGACGAGCTGTACTTC. Translation: CASSALPGTSGSDELYF.

The table lists this clonotype with a few counts. The rearrangement joins TRBV4-3 to TRBJ2-7, with TRBD2 matching 11 bases. The CDR3 sequence is 16 residues long. With V trimmed by 0 bases and J by 4 bases, 5 bases remained unmatched. Germline assignment: CDR1 LGHNA and CDR2 YSLEER. CDR3 residues: CASSQEWASGRYEQYF. CDR3 DNA: TGCGCCAGCAGCCAAGAGTGGGCTAGCGGGAGGTACGAGCAGTACTTC.

This clonotype was counted many times. The V gene is TRBV28, the J gene TRBJ2-2; weak D call: TRBD1 (5 bases). Germline V gene sequence: CDR1 MDHEN, CDR2 SYDVKM. Trimming pared 7 bases from V and 11 bases from J, leaving 11 bases between. The CDR3 length is 11 residues. The CDR3 coding sequence is TGTGCCAGCAAGGGGCGACCTGAGCTGTTTTTT. Protein: CASKGRPELFF.

This clonotype was seen at least ten times. V usage is TRBV5-1 and J usage is TRBJ2-1, with D possibly TRBD1 on 6 matching bases. The CDR3 loop spans 14 amino acids. The V end lost 1 base, the J end lost 4 bases, and 9 bases lay between the germline ends. Germline CDR1 SGHRS, CDR2 YFSETQ. The CDR3 sequence: CASSLNRAYNEQFF. The DNA for the CDR3 is TGCGCCAGCAGCTTGAACAGGGCATACAATGAGCAGTTCTTC.

CDR3 nucleotide sequence: TGTGCCACCAGCAGAGATAGGGCATCACTTTGGCCCCAGCATTTT. It yields the protein CATSRDRASLWPQHF. J is TRBJ1-5 and V is TRBV15; D gene uncertain. CDR1 and CDR2 from the germline V gene are LNHNV and YYDKDF (reference sequence). The V gene lost 0 bases and the J gene lost 9 bases, with 15 bases spanning the gap. CDR3 length: 15 residues.